This record concerns one T cell receptor (beta chain) sequence. Its antigen remains unknown. Every isolated RNA sample was fully reverse transcribed, so sequencing captured expressed TCRB transcripts. The assay was immunoSEQ multiplex PCR, and TCRdb's table has in-frame clones only and misses some. Here the sample spans 900,000 or so clones, under 20% being singletons. This entry is derived from a study of beta chain features in type 1 diabetes. Overall study findings and caveats: More deletions and fewer insertions at VDJ junctions were seen in type 1 diabetes patients.

This CDR3 spans 11 amino acids. V lost 7 bases and J lost 4, with 5 bases in between. Germline V lookup: CDR1 MNHNY, CDR2 SVGAGI (reference sequence). The TCR was taken from a woman younger than 35 in good health. Sequenced input: naive CD4+ T cells from blood. The chain employs TRBV6-6 and TRBJ1-3; unclear D gene. In DNA, the CDR3 is TGTGCCAGCATTTCGGGAAACACCATATATTTT. It specifies CASISGNTIYF.